These T cell receptor beta chains were read from a single sample in a study of T cell responses to AZD1222 COVID-19 vaccine. TCRdb's copy holds only in-frame clones and misses some; the assay was immunoSEQ multiplex PCR. Of 69,000 or so clones detected, nearly 90% appear once; the ten largest clones hold roughly 1.2%. Specimen: peripheral blood, collected 28 days after the second AZD1222 dose. These receptors came from an adult who received the AZD1222 COVID-19 vaccine. Both conserved end residues are part of each CDR3. The D gene is left open where the match is weak. Expanded clones get a size class; other rows say once, few or many, or leave the size out.

>-|TRBV9|13|TRBJ2-7|-
TGTGCCAGCAGCGTAGACAGGGAGAGGGAGCAGTACTTC
CASSVDREREQYF
>TRBD1|TRBV19|14|TRBJ1-2|-
TGTGCCAGTCTTCGGGACAGGGGGTACTATGGCTACACCTTC
CASLRDRGYYGYTF
>TRBD2|TRBV6-5|16|TRBJ2-1|-
TGTGCCAGCAGTTACCTTAGCGGGACCTCCTACAATGAGCAGTTCTTC
CASSYLSGTSYNEQFF
>-|TRBV2|11|TRBJ1-3|-
TGTGCCAGCGGGCGAGGAAACACCATATATTTT
CASGRGNTIYF
>-|TRBV5-1|16|TRBJ1-5|-
TGCGCCAGCAGCTTGGCCCCGGGTTCGAACAATCAGCCCCAGCATTTT
CASSLAPGSNNQPQHF
>TRBD1|TRBV6-6|15|TRBJ1-1|once
TGTGCCAGCAGCCCCGAGCGACAGGGAAACACTGAAGCTTTCTTT
CASSPERQGNTEAFF
>-|TRBV30|15|TRBJ2-1|-
TGTGCCTGGAGTGTGTGGGGAATTGGGGGCGATGAGCAGTTCTTC
CAWSVWGIGGDEQFF
>TRBD1|TRBV5-1|15|TRBJ1-2|-
TGCGCCAGCAGCGAATGGACAGGGTATTTGTCTGGCTACACCTTC
CASSEWTGYLSGYTF
>-|TRBV5-4|13|TRBJ1-6|-
TGTGCCAGCAGCTTCCAGGGAAATTCACCCCTCCACTTT
CASSFQGNSPLHF
>TRBD1|TRBV7-6|12|TRBJ1-4|-
TGTGCCAGCAGCTCGGACAGGGGAAAACTGTTTTTT
CASSSDRGKLFF
>TRBD2|TRBV11-2|15|TRBJ2-3|-
TGTGCCAGCAGGGAGGGAGGGAGGTCCGAGGATACGCAGTATTTT
CASREGGRSEDTQYF
>-|TRBV5-4|14|TRBJ2-7|-
TGTGCCAGCAGCTTTCAGGATAGGGGGTATGAGCAGTACTTC
CASSFQDRGYEQYF
>TRBD1|TRBV9|17|TRBJ1-1|-
TGTGCCAGCAGCTTTGGACAGGGGGGGAACATGAACACTGAAGCTTTCTTT
CASSFGQGGNMNTEAFF
>-|TRBV5-1|13|TRBJ1-1|-
TGCGCCAGCAGCCGCCCGCCTTCTCTTGAAGCTTTCTTT
CASSRPPSLEAFF
>-|TRBV27|19|TRBJ2-6|once
TGTGCCAGCAGTGCCAGTTTAGCGGAGCTATTCTCTGGGGCCAACGTCCTGACTTTC
CASSASLAELFSGANVLTF
>-|TRBV7-8|12|TRBJ2-2|-
TGTGCCAGCAGCCGACGAACCGGGGAGCTGTTTTTT
CASSRRTGELFF
>TRBD1|TRBV6-1|16|TRBJ2-7|-
TGTGCCAGCAGTGATGGAGGGGGACAGGGGGCCGACGAGCAGTACTTC
CASSDGGGQGADEQYF
>-|TRBV7-9|11|TRBJ2-1|-
TGTGCCAGCAGCTTAGGGCATGAGCAGTTCTTC
CASSLGHEQFF
>TRBD2|TRBV18|15|TRBJ2-7|-
TGTGCCAGCTCACCAAAGAGGACTAGCGGGACCGAGCAGTACTTC
CASSPKRTSGTEQYF
>-|TRBV18|13|TRBJ2-1|-
TGTGCCAGCTCACCCCCTGTAGGGAATGAGCAGTTCTTC
CASSPPVGNEQFF